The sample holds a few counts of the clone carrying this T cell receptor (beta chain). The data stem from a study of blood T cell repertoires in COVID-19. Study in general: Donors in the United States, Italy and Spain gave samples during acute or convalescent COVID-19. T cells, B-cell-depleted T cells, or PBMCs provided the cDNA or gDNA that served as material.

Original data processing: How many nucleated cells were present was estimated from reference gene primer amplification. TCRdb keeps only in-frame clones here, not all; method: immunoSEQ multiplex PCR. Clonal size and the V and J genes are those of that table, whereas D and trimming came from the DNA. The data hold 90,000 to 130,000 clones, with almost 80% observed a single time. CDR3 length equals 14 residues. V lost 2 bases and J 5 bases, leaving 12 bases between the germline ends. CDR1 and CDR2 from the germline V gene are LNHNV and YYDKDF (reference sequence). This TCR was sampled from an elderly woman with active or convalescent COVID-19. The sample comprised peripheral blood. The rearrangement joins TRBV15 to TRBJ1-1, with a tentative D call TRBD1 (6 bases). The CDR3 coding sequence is TGTGCCACCAGCAGACGGACAGTAGGGACTGAAGCTTTCTTT. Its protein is CATSRRTVGTEAFF.